This passage covers 32 T cell receptor beta chains from one sample sequenced in a study of T cell repertoires in cytomegalovirus infection. No antigens are known for them. Each CDR3 protein is one row after TCRdb ran MiXCR on the reads. The table lists roughly 800,000 distinct CDR3 sequences, roughly 28% of them singletons. The sample here was cultured CD8+ T cells from PBMCs, taken from culture after CMV antigen stimulation. Every receptor here comes from a human donor in good health (CMV status not recorded). Some clones in this sample may be carry-over from other donors' samples.

The J gene is TRBJ2-1, the V gene TRBV28, with D uncertain. Looked up from germline, CDR1 is MDHEN and CDR2 is SYDVKM. V gave up 3 bases and J gave up 5 bases, with 14 bases separating them. CDR3 length equals 15 residues. Here the CDR3 reads CASSLIGPQDNEQFF. CDR3 nucleotides: TGTGCCAGCAGTTTGATAGGACCGCAAGACAATGAGCAGTTCTTC.

CDR3 in amino acids: CASSPRESGETQYF. The CDR3 DNA sequence: TGTGCCAGCAGCCCCCGAGAGTCCGGGGAGACCCAGTACTTC. The chain links TRBV7-9 to TRBJ2-5; D remains unclear. The V gene's germline CDR1 is SEHNR and CDR2 FQNEAQ (reference sequence). The germline V and J ends were trimmed by 5 bases and 5 bases, with 15 bases remaining between them. This CDR3 is 14 amino acids long.

The V call is TRBV5-1, the J call TRBJ1-1, with D possibly matching TRBD1 (5 bases). The germline V gene has CDR1 SGHRS and CDR2 YFSETQ. This CDR3 has 14 residues. V lost 5 bases and J 1 base, leaving 12 bases between the germline ends. In nucleotides, the CDR3 is TGCGCCAGCAGGGATAGACAGACGAACACTGAAGCTTTCTTT. Protein product: CASRDRQTNTEAFF.

This clonotype turned up a few times. CDR3 loop: CASSLWERGAWWDGELFF. Written as DNA, the CDR3 is TGTGCCAGCAGCTTATGGGAGCGGGGGGCCTGGTGGGACGGGGAGCTGTTTTTT. The V gene is TRBV7-8, the J gene TRBJ2-2, with 9 bases identical to TRBD2. V shed 2 bases, J shed 7 bases, and the junction held 14 bases outside the gene matches. CDR3 length: 18 amino acids. CDR1 SGHVS and CDR2 FQNEAQ come from the germline V gene.

V usage is TRBV19 and J usage is TRBJ2-7; D perhaps matches TRBD1 (6 bases). Trimming pared 4 bases from V and 1 base from J, leaving 11 bases between. The CDR3 sequence is 14 residues long. The germline CDR1 and CDR2 sequences are LNHDA and SQIVND (reference sequence). The CDR3 protein is CASSTNRDSYEQYV. In nucleotides, the CDR3 is TGTGCCAGTAGTACCAACAGGGATTCCTACGAGCAGTACGTC.

This chain joins TRBV7-9 and TRBJ1-4; unclear D gene. CDR1 is SEHNR, CDR2 FQNEAQ, per germline (reference sequence). Between the trimmed V and J ends, which lost 5 bases and 8 bases, there was a span of 12 bases. This CDR3 is 13 amino acids long. This chain's CDR3 is CASSPGNREKLFF. DNA of the CDR3: TGTGCCAGCAGCCCGGGGAATCGGGAAAAACTGTTTTTT.

The table lists this clonotype with many counts. The chain uses TRBV12-3 or TRBV12-4 and TRBJ2-5; 8 bases map to TRBD2. This CDR3 has 15 amino acids. Losses at the gene ends were 2 bases for V and 2 bases for J; bases not matched to a gene: 4. The CDR3 DNA is TGTGCCAGCAGTTTAAGCGGGGGCCTTCAAGAGACCCAGTACTTC. Its translation is CASSLSGGLQETQYF.

This clonotype has at least ten counts. The chain has TRBV7-2 and TRBJ2-7, with TRBD2 identical over 13 bases. Germline V gene sequence: CDR1 SGHTA, CDR2 FQGNSA. The length of the CDR3 is 15 residues. V shed 5 bases and J 2 bases; nucleotides not matched to a gene: 3. CDR3 loop: CASSLTSGGAYEQYF. The CDR3 region has the DNA TGTGCCAGCAGCCTAACTAGCGGGGGGGCCTACGAGCAGTACTTC.

The chain employs TRBV7-9 and TRBJ1-1; D may be TRBD1 (6 bases). V lost 5 bases and J 3 bases, leaving 19 bases between the germline ends. This CDR3 has 16 residues. CDR1 and CDR2 (germline): SEHNR, FQNEAQ (reference sequence). CDR3 sequence (DNA): TGTGCCAGCAGCCCACCCCCCCCAGGGGAGTACACTGAAGCTTTCTTT. Its protein is CASSPPPPGEYTEAFF.

This clonotype was recorded a few times. V is TRBV25-1 and J is TRBJ2-3, with TRBD1 identical over 9 bases. There are 16 residues in the CDR3. The germline V gene encodes CDR1 MGHDK and CDR2 SYGVNS. V trimming: 5 bases; J trimming: 4 bases; junction bases outside the gene matches: 10. In DNA form, the CDR3 reads TGTGCCAGCAGTACGTGGGACAGGGAGAGGGCAGATACGCAGTATTTT. Its protein product is CASSTWDRERADTQYF.

This sequence joins TRBV24-1 and TRBJ2-2, with a possible D match to TRBD1 (5 bases). The CDR3 has 13 residues. V lost 1 base to trimming and J lost 6 bases, with 5 bases between them. Germline V gene sequence: CDR1 KGHDR, CDR2 SFDVKD. The CDR3 bases are TGTGCCACCAGTGATTTAGGGGCCGGGGAGCTGTTTTTT. This gives the protein CATSDLGAGELFF.

The V call is TRBV11-2, the J call TRBJ2-1; 7 positions agree with TRBD1. CDR3 length equals 12 residues. Germline lookup yields CDR1 SGHAT and CDR2 FQNNGV. The ends lost 1 base at V and 13 bases at J; junction bases unmatched: 4. In DNA, the CDR3 is TGTGCCAGCAGCTTAGCCGGGACAGATCAGTTCTTC. Its protein is CASSLAGTDQFF.

This clonotype was counted a single time. The rearrangement joins TRBV6-2 or TRBV6-3 to TRBJ2-5; tentatively, D is TRBD1 (5 bases). This CDR3 has 17 amino acids. Germline assignment: CDR1 MNHEY and CDR2 SVGEGT. Trimming cost V 3 bases and J 1 base, with 18 bases left between them. CDR3 sequence: CASSYQISGHFQETQYF. In nucleotides, the CDR3 is TGTGCCAGCAGTTATCAAATATCCGGACACTTCCAAGAGACCCAGTACTTC.

This clonotype came up many times. The chain couples TRBV15 to TRBJ1-5; 8 bases match TRBD1. The CDR3 is 15 residues long. Germline V gene lookup returns CDR1 LNHNV and CDR2 YYDKDF (reference sequence). The V gene end was trimmed by 3 bases and the J gene end by 3 bases; junction bases not matched to a gene: 4. CDR3 bases: TGTGCCACCAGCAGCGACAGGGGCCCCAATCAGCCCCAGCATTTT. Its protein product is CATSSDRGPNQPQHF.

The chain carries TRBV6-4 and TRBJ2-2; TRBD1 matches at 7 bases. This CDR3 has 14 amino acids. CDR1 and CDR2 from the germline V gene are MRHNA and SNTAGT. V lost 3 bases, J lost 3 bases, and 1 base stayed unmatched. DNA of the CDR3: TGTGCCAGCAGTGAAGGGGGCTACACCGGGGAGCTGTTTTTT. Translated: CASSEGGYTGELFF.

This clonotype was counted between two and nine times. This chain connects TRBV29-1 to TRBJ1-1; no firm D call. Deletions cut 3 bases from V and 5 bases from J, with 7 bases between. Germline-derived CDR1 and CDR2 are SQVTM and ANQGSEA. The CDR3 totals 11 residues. CDR3 DNA sequence: TGCAGCGTTGACAAAGGGACTGAAGCTTTCTTT. It translates to CSVDKGTEAFF.

In DNA, the CDR3 is TGTGCCAGTAGTACCAACAGGGCAGCTCATGAGCAGTTCTTC. Protein sequence: CASSTNRAAHEQFF. J is TRBJ2-1 and V is TRBV19; possibly TRBD1 for D (6 bases). This CDR3 has 14 amino acids. Germline V gives CDR1 LNHDA, CDR2 SQIVND (reference sequence). V gave up 4 bases and J gave up 8 bases, with 15 bases separating them. Drawing the rest from reference TRBV19 and TRBJ2-1, the complete variable domain is DGGITQSPKYLFRKEGQNVTLSCEQNLNHDAMYWYRQDPGQGLRLIYYSQIVNDFQKGDIAEGYSVSREKKESFPLTVTSAQKNPTAFYLCASSTNRAAHEQFFGPGTRLTVL.

About this clonotype itself: Relative to the germline gene, one junction end is altered; a read error may explain this. The J gene is TRBJ1-1, the V gene TRBV7-6, with a weak D call TRBD1 (6 bases). This CDR3 is built from 13 residues. Germline CDR1 reads SGHVS; CDR2 reads FNYEAQ. CDR3 in amino acids: CASSLGRGTEASF. DNA of the CDR3: TGTGCCAGCAGCTTAGGCAGGGGCACTGAAGCTTCCTTT.

The J gene is TRBJ1-1, the V gene TRBV19; D uncertain. This CDR3 has 13 residues. Germline V gene data show CDR1 as LNHDA and CDR2 as SQIVND (reference sequence). Deletions cut 1 base from V and 6 bases from J, with 9 bases between. The CDR3 reads CASSIVTRSEAFF. The CDR3, as DNA: TGTGCCAGTAGTATAGTTACCAGGTCTGAAGCTTTCTTT.

The CDR3 DNA sequence: TGCAGTGCTAGACCAACAGGGATGGGGGGCGATGAGCAGTTCTTC. Its protein product is CSARPTGMGGDEQFF. V gene TRBV20-1 combines with J gene TRBJ2-1; D may be TRBD1 or TRBD2 (6 bases each). The V end lost 2 bases, the J end lost 8 bases, and 19 bases lay between the germline ends. Germline CDR1 DFQATT, CDR2 SNEGSKA (reference sequence). The CDR3 sequence is 15 residues long.

The rearrangement joins TRBV7-9 to TRBJ1-1; D is uncertain. V lost 3 bases and J 1 base, leaving 12 bases between the germline ends. CDR1 and CDR2 (germline): SEHNR, FQNEAQ (reference sequence). The CDR3 covers 15 residues. The CDR3 DNA sequence: TGTGCCAGCAGCTTCCCAGTTTATGGGAACACTGAAGCTTTCTTT. Amino acid sequence: CASSFPVYGNTEAFF.

This clonotype turned up a few times. The chain couples TRBV6-2 or TRBV6-3 to TRBJ2-1; 12 nucleotides agree with TRBD1. CDR3 length: 15 amino acids. After removal of 2 bases from V and 7 bases from J, the junction contained 3 bases not matched to a gene. Germline CDR1 is MNHEY and CDR2 is SVGEGT. CDR3 sequence reads: CASSYGTGGWNEQFF. The CDR3 nucleotides are TGTGCCAGCAGTTACGGGACAGGGGGCTGGAATGAGCAGTTCTTC.

This sequence joins TRBV18 and TRBJ2-7; D is unresolved. The CDR3 length is 14 residues. Trimming removed 3 bases at V and 0 bases at J, with 9 bases between. The V gene's germline CDR1 is KGHSH and CDR2 LQKENI. The DNA of the CDR3 is TGTGCCAGCTCACCCGACGACACCTCCTACGAGCAGTACTTC. It translates to CASSPDDTSYEQYF.

The V and J genes are TRBV7-6 and TRBJ2-5; no clear D gene. V lost 3 bases and J lost 0, with 8 bases in between. Germline-derived CDR1 and CDR2 are SGHVS and FNYEAQ. The CDR3 loop spans 14 amino acids. In DNA form, the CDR3 reads TGTGCCAGCAGCTTCACACCGTACCAAGAGACCCAGTACTTC. It specifies CASSFTPYQETQYF.

This clonotype was seen only a few times. The chain links TRBV7-2 to TRBJ1-4; TRBD1 agrees at 7 bases. CDR3 length: 17 amino acids. J lost 6 bases, V lost 1 base, and 11 bases had no gene match. Germline loops: CDR1 SGHTA, CDR2 FQGNSA. CDR3 nucleotides: TGTGCCAGCAGCTTAGTACTGACAGGGAGGTCAGATGAAAAACTGTTTTTT. It is translated as CASSLVLTGRSDEKLFF.

The rearrangement joins TRBV9 to TRBJ2-3; no clear D. V lost 0 bases and J 0 bases, leaving 8 bases between the germline ends. This CDR3 has 15 amino acids. Looked up from germline, CDR1 is SGDLS and CDR2 is YYNGEE. The CDR3 DNA sequence: TGTGCCAGCAGCGTAGCCCGAGGTAGCACAGATACGCAGTATTTT. It translates to CASSVARGSTDTQYF.

This clonotype was counted at least ten times. CDR3 residues: CASSPPGQGNSPLHF. CDR3 in DNA: TGTGCCAGCAGCCCTCCGGGACAGGGAAATTCACCCCTCCACTTT. The genes are TRBV7-9 and TRBJ1-6; TRBD1 aligns across 9 bases. From germline, CDR1 is SEHNR and CDR2 FQNEAQ (reference sequence). This CDR3 comprises 15 residues. Germline trimming cut 5 bases from V and 7 bases from J; bases unmatched to any gene: 6.

The chain has TRBV5-1 and TRBJ2-1, with 10 nucleotides matching TRBD2. The CDR3 sequence is 17 residues long. V lost 0 bases to trimming and J lost 3 bases; unmatched junction nucleotides: 6. Germline CDR1 SGHRS, CDR2 YFSETQ. CDR3 in amino acids: CASSLGTLAGVYNEQFF. The CDR3 DNA follows: TGCGCCAGCAGCTTGGGAACTCTAGCGGGGGTCTACAATGAGCAGTTCTTC.

This clonotype was detected only a few times. The J gene is TRBJ1-1, the V gene TRBV7-3; 8 nucleotides match TRBD1. The CDR3 extends over 15 amino acids. V trimming: 6 bases; J trimming: 1 base; junction bases outside the gene matches: 7. Germline assignment: CDR1 SGHTA and CDR2 FQGTGA. The CDR3 spells CASSSAGTGNTEAFF. The CDR3 DNA sequence: TGTGCCAGCAGTTCTGCCGGGACAGGGAACACTGAAGCTTTCTTT.

The V gene is TRBV2, the J gene TRBJ2-3; D may be TRBD2 (6 bases). This CDR3 comprises 13 residues. Trimming cost V 8 bases and J 0 bases, with 9 bases left between them. Germline-derived CDR1 and CDR2 are SNHLY and FYNNEI. The CDR3 nucleotides are TGTGCCAGCGTCGGGAGTAGCACAGATACGCAGTATTTT. It codes for CASVGSSTDTQYF.

Only a few counts were recorded for this clonotype. The rearrangement links TRBV6-2 or TRBV6-3 to TRBJ2-1; D remains ambiguous. This CDR3 is 17 amino acids long. The germline V and J ends were trimmed by 2 bases and 0 bases, with 14 bases remaining between them. CDR1 is MNHEY and CDR2 is SVGEGT in the germline V gene. CDR3 sequence (DNA): TGTGCCAGCAGTTACCCCGAGACTCGTCTCTCCTACAATGAGCAGTTCTTC. This sequence encodes CASSYPETRLSYNEQFF.

The rearrangement uses TRBV6-6 and TRBJ1-5; a weak D match, TRBD1 (5 bases). CDR1 is MNHNY and CDR2 is SVGAGI in the germline V gene (reference sequence). V lost 5 bases and J 2 bases, leaving 16 bases between the germline ends. CDR3 length: 16 amino acids. In DNA, the CDR3 is TGTGCCAGCAGTACCCTAGGCAGGGTGGGCAATCAGCCCCAGCATTTT. Protein sequence: CASSTLGRVGNQPQHF.